This T cell receptor beta chain was profiled in a study of blood T cell repertoires in COVID-19. This CDR3 is built from 16 residues. Authors' analysis steps: Estimated nucleated cell counts came from reference gene primer amplification. Data came from immunoSEQ multiplex PCR; TCRdb stores just in-frame clones and leaves some out. The V and J calls and the clone size are those of that table, but D and trimming were determined from the DNA. The sample has 190,000 or so clones, about nine tenths seen once. The sequence was collected from a young man with acute COVID-19. Sample: PBMCs or T cells enriched from blood (not recorded which). The chain combines TRBV21-1 with TRBJ1-5; TRBD1, the D gene given by the table, was not confirmed from the DNA. TRBV21-1 is shown as a pseudogene. The CDR3 region is CASSNESGGGSQPQHF. CDR3 sequence (DNA): TGTGCCAGCAGCAATGAGTCAGGGGGAGGAAGTCAGCCCCAGCATTTT.